Described below is a single T cell receptor (beta chain) sequence and its context. Antigen unknown. This record comes from a study of regulatory T cells in long-lasting Graves disease. General study findings and limits: Repertoires from persistent disease leaned toward TRBV28, TRBJ1-2 and TRBJ2-5.

Time point noted: newly diagnosed GD, antithyroid drugs for less than 3 months. Making the TCR library involved RNA that had been extracted from PBMCs. HTBI primers from iRepertoire and Arm-PCR of CDR3 regions yielded the TCR beta libraries. Via MiXCR, TCRdb re-called the multiplex PCR reads, giving one row per CDR3 protein. The sample includes some 240,000 distinct CDR3 sequences, around 19% seen only once; the top ten take 12%. The CDR3 length is 15 residues. Trimming took 5 bases from V and 1 from J, leaving 15 bases between them. The germline gives CDR1 MDHEN, CDR2 SYDVKM. This sample also appeared in a second study, on T cells in Graves' hyperthyroidism and ophthalmopathy. That paper adds: The model predicted ophthalmopathy a median around six months before onset.

The V call is TRBV28, the J call TRBJ2-7; D call uncertain. The sequence derives from a woman in her 30s with Graves disease. The sequences come from peripheral blood mononuclear cells (PBMCs), collected at new diagnosis, from a patient treated with antithyroid drugs. Here the CDR3 reads CASSLTPGSSYEQYF. The CDR3 bases are TGTGCCAGCAGTCTAACCCCCGGGTCTTCCTACGAGCAGTACTTC.